The 3 T cell receptor beta chains below were found in one sample sequenced in a study of Ad26.COV2.S vaccination and SARS-CoV-2 variants (TCRdb year 2021). Libraries were constructed by the immunoSEQ multiplex PCR assay. The table comes from immuneACCESS by way of TCRdb, which keeps in-frame sequences with V and J called. Part of the clones is missing from these tables; in studies checked, under half for an unresolved V gene and the rest for unknown reasons. The sample table shows about 320,000 clones, and 70% to 90% are seen once. The leading ten clones occupy approximately 2% of the sample. The label giving this sample's treatment or condition can be read as: some 19 received Ad26.COV2.S at low or high dose, single or two shots; several received placebo; per-sample allocation not given. For vaccine and placebo recipients, the sequenced repertoires came from samples collected on day 63 after the first injection.

Sequences were derived from peripheral blood, sampled in a trial of Ad26.COV2.S vaccine versus placebo. These receptors all come from a person between 18 and 65 years old who received the Ad26.COV2.S COVID-19 vaccine or a placebo.

The chain employs TRBV28 and TRBJ1-5; D may be TRBD1 (6 bases). Deletions cut 8 bases from V and 0 bases from J, with 23 bases between. From germline, CDR1 is MDHEN and CDR2 SYDVKM. CDR3 length equals 18 residues. The CDR3 nucleotides are TGTGCCAGCGCCGCAGGCTCGCGGGGGGGCCATAGCAATCAGCCCCAGCATTTT. It encodes CASAAGSRGGHSNQPQHF. The whole variable domain, remainder taken from reference TRBV28 and TRBJ1-5, is DVKVTQSSRYLVKRTGEKVFLECVQDMDHENMFWYRQDPGLGLRLIYFSYDVKMKEKGDIPEGYSVSREKKERFSLILESASTNQTSMYLCASAAGSRGGHSNQPQHFGDGTRLSIL.

V gene TRBV11-3 combines with J gene TRBJ1-1; TRBD1 is a possible D gene (6 bases). V lost 5 bases and J 7 bases, leaving 20 bases between the germline ends. CDR3 size: 15 residues. The V gene's germline CDR1 is SGHNT and CDR2 YENEEA. The CDR3 region has the DNA TGTGCCAGCAGCCCCCAAGGACAGCCCGCCGTTGAAGCTTTCTTT. It specifies CASSPQGQPAVEAFF.

The CDR3 reads CASSQVEGATGELFF. DNA for the CDR3: TGTGCCAGCAGCCAAGTTGAAGGAGCCACCGGGGAGCTGTTTTTT. This chain joins TRBV4-2 and TRBJ2-2; D unresolved. Germline CDR1 LGHNA, CDR2 YNFKEQ. The CDR3 runs 15 residues. Trimming shortened V by 1 base and J by 4 bases, and 10 bases separated the two germline ends.